These T cell receptor beta chains were read from a single sample in a study of blood T cells in healthy people across ages. TCRdb reprocessed the 5' RACE reads via MiXCR and lists one record per CDR3 protein. Of 1.5 million to 2 million distinct CDR3 sequences detected, 28% appear once; the ten largest clones hold about 8%. The sample was blood. The receptors stem from a woman under 40 in good health. CDR3s include the opening cysteine and the closing phenylalanine or tryptophan. The D gene is left open where the match is weak. The size of a clone is reported for some rows only, either as once, few or many, or as a class for expanded clones.

V,size,J,D,DNA,CDR3
TRBV9,many,TRBJ2-7,TRBD2,TGTGCCAGCAGCCGTACTAGCGACCGCTCCTACGAACAGTACTTC,CASSRTSDRSYEQYF
TRBV27,-,TRBJ2-4,-,TGTGCCAGCAGTTTAGACGGCGGGGACCTCGGGATTCAGTACTTC,CASSLDGGDLGIQYF
TRBV11-2,few,TRBJ2-1,TRBD2,TGTGCCAGCAGCTTAGGGACGGCGGGAGGACTCTACAATGAGCAGTTCTTC,CASSLGTAGGLYNEQFF
TRBV7-2,many,TRBJ2-7,-,TGTGCCAGCAGTCCAGAAGGCACAGTCAGCACCTACGAGCAGTACTTC,CASSPEGTVSTYEQYF
TRBV3-1,-,TRBJ1-3,-,TGTGCCAGCAGCCCTATGGGGGCTTCAGGAAACACCATATATTTT,CASSPMGASGNTIYF
TRBV24-1,-,TRBJ2-2,-,TGTGCCACCAGTGATTTACTGACTGAAGGAGCGAACACCGGGGAGCTGTTTTTT,CATSDLLTEGANTGELFF
TRBV12-3/TRBV12-4,-,TRBJ2-1,TRBD1,TGTGCCAGCAGTTTGGGGGACAGCGGTTCTTATGAGCAGTTCTTC,CASSLGDSGSYEQFF
TRBV7-3,many,TRBJ2-1,TRBD2,TGTGCCAGCAGCTTAAGGACTAGCGGGAACAATGAGCAGTTCTTC,CASSLRTSGNNEQFF
TRBV6-6,-,TRBJ2-2,TRBD2,TGTGCCCTTCGGGGGGGGAACACCGGGGAGCTGTTTTTT,CALRGGNTGELFF
TRBV3-1,once,TRBJ2-5,-,TGTGCCAGCAGCCAAGTCCGGGGCTTTCCCAATGAGCAGTACTTC,CASSQVRGFPNEQYF
TRBV6-5,-,TRBJ2-7,-,TGTGCCAGCACCCGCGTCCTGGGTCGGGGGTACGAGCAGTACTTC,CASTRVLGRGYEQYF
TRBV27,few,TRBJ2-7,TRBD2,TGTGCCAGTAGGCCACGACAGTTAGCGGGGGCCTACGAGCAGTACTTC,CASRPRQLAGAYEQYF
TRBV29-1,-,TRBJ2-1,-,TGCAGCGTGGGTGTTGGGTACAATGAGCAGTTCTTC,CSVGVGYNEQFF
TRBV30,-,TRBJ1-2,-,TGTGCCTATTCTCCAAGGCGGAATGGCTACACCTTC,CAYSPRRNGYTF
TRBV5-1,many,TRBJ2-5,TRBD2,TGTGCCAGCAGTTTAGCGGGATCCGAGGAGACCCAGTACTTC,CASSLAGSEETQYF
TRBV2,-,TRBJ1-6,-,TGTGCCAGCAGCATAGGGGGATCACCCCTCCACTTT,CASSIGGSPLHF
TRBV28,-,TRBJ2-7,-,TGTGCCATCGAGGGAACCTCCTACGAGCAGTACTTC,CAIEGTSYEQYF
TRBV28,-,TRBJ2-5,-,TGTGCCAGCAGTCCTGGGGCGGGGGCCTCATGGGAGACCCAGTACTTC,CASSPGAGASWETQYF
TRBV20-1,-,TRBJ2-5,TRBD2,TGCAGTGCTGCCCAGGGAGGTCCTAGCGGGGGGCAAGAGACCCAGTACTTC,CSAAQGGPSGGQETQYF
TRBV20-1,few,TRBJ2-5,-,TGCAGTGCTAGTGGGCCGTTTAAGACCCAGTACTTC,CSASGPFKTQYF
TRBV7-3,-,TRBJ2-2,TRBD1,TGTGCCAGCAGCTTAAGAGCGGGACAGGGGTCTACCGGGGAGCTGTTTTTT,CASSLRAGQGSTGELFF
TRBV11-2,-,TRBJ2-3,-,TGTGCCAGCAGCTTAGGATCGGAGAGCACAGATACGCAGTATTTT,CASSLGSESTDTQYF
TRBV5-1,many,TRBJ2-1,TRBD2,TGCGCCAGCAGCTTGACCGCGGGACTAACGGGCGAGCAGTTCTTC,CASSLTAGLTGEQFF
TRBV5-5,-,TRBJ2-3,TRBD2,TGTGCCAGCAGCCCAAGCGGGGGGGCCCTAACGCAGTATTTT,CASSPSGGALTQYF
TRBV12-3/TRBV12-4,-,TRBJ2-7,-,TGTGCCAGCAGTTTCAGAGTCTCAGGGTCCTACGAGCAGTACTTC,CASSFRVSGSYEQYF
TRBV5-1,-,TRBJ2-5,TRBD2,TGCGCCAGCAGCAAACCGGGACTAGCGGGAGTAGAGACCCAGTACTTC,CASSKPGLAGVETQYF
TRBV7-9,-,TRBJ1-5,-,TGTGCCAGCAGCTTTGGGGTTAATCAGTCCCAGCATTTT,CASSFGVNQSQHF
TRBV11-2,-,TRBJ2-2,-,TGTGCCAGCAGCTCTAGGGTGTGCGGGGAGCTGTTTTTT,CASSSRVCGELFF
TRBV18,-,TRBJ2-1,TRBD1,TGTGCCAGCTCGCCGACAGGGGGCTTCGGCAATGAGCAGTTCTTC,CASSPTGGFGNEQFF
TRBV29-1,-,TRBJ1-5,TRBD1,TGCAGCGTCCTTACCGGGACAGGGAATCAGCCCCAGCATTTT,CSVLTGTGNQPQHF
TRBV2,-,TRBJ2-5,-,TGTGCCAGCAGTGAACCCCGTAACGCCGCAGAGACCCAGTACTTC,CASSEPRNAAETQYF
TRBV4-3,few,TRBJ2-7,-,TGCGCCAGCAGCCAAGATCCCCAGGGTGTCTACGAGCAGTACTTC,CASSQDPQGVYEQYF
TRBV5-1,-,TRBJ2-3,-,TGCGCCAGCAGCTTGGGCGGGACGGAGGATACGCAGTATTTT,CASSLGGTEDTQYF
TRBV6-5,-,TRBJ1-2,TRBD1,TGTGCCAGCAGTTACTCGAGCGCAGGGGGTAACTATGGCTACACCTTC,CASSYSSAGGNYGYTF
TRBV2,-,TRBJ2-1,TRBD2,TGTGCCAGCAGTGGAGTCGGACTAGCGGGTGACGAGCAGTTCTTC,CASSGVGLAGDEQFF
TRBV20-1,few,TRBJ2-1,TRBD2,TGCAGTGCGACTAGACTAGCCCCCAATGAGCAGTTCTTC,CSATRLAPNEQFF
TRBV5-4,-,TRBJ2-3,-,TGTGCCAGCAGCGAGTTGAGGTTTACAGATACGCAGTATTTT,CASSELRFTDTQYF
TRBV5-4,many,TRBJ2-7,TRBD2,TGTGCCAGCAGCTTGGCCAGCGGGGGATTCTACGAGCAGTACTTC,CASSLASGGFYEQYF
TRBV20-1,many,TRBJ2-1,TRBD2,TGCAGTGCTATGCCCCGGGTAGCGGGAGGTGAGCAGTTCTTC,CSAMPRVAGGEQFF
TRBV6-1,few,TRBJ2-1,-,TGTGCCAGCAAACCCTCACTCAGGGGGGGGTACAATGAGCAGTTCTTC,CASKPSLRGGYNEQFF
TRBV10-3,-,TRBJ2-5,-,TGTGCCATCAGTCCAGCAGGGGAACAGACCCAGTACTTC,CAISPAGEQTQYF
TRBV2,few,TRBJ2-7,-,TGTGCCAGCCGACAGGCCTTGTACGAGCAGTACTTC,CASRQALYEQYF
TRBV7-9,-,TRBJ2-1,TRBD2,TGTGCCAGCAGCCGAGTCTTAGCGGGAAAGGCCAATGAGCAGTTCTTC,CASSRVLAGKANEQFF
TRBV4-1,many,TRBJ2-5,TRBD1,TGCGCCAGCAGCCCACCGACAGGGACGAGGCAGACCCAGTACTTC,CASSPPTGTRQTQYF
TRBV30,-,TRBJ1-5,-,TGTGCCTGGAGTACCAGGGGCAGTCAGCCCCAGCATTTT,CAWSTRGSQPQHF
TRBV4-3,-,TRBJ2-3,-,TGCGCCAGCAGCCCCGTCCTCCGCACAGATACGCAGTATTTT,CASSPVLRTDTQYF
TRBV6-1,few,TRBJ2-5,-,TGTGCCAGCACCCCCATGGGAGAGACCCAGTACTTC,CASTPMGETQYF
TRBV13,few,TRBJ2-7,-,TGTGCCAGCAGCTTAGTGAGGGGGGGGACAAAGTACGAGCAGTACTTC,CASSLVRGGTKYEQYF
TRBV28,few,TRBJ1-6,-,TGTGCCAGCAATCGTCAGTATAATTCACCCCTCCACTTT,CASNRQYNSPLHF
TRBV6-2/TRBV6-3,-,TRBJ1-5,-,TGTGCCAGCAGTTACGGGGTTCGGACAGTCAATCAGCCCCAGCATTTT,CASSYGVRTVNQPQHF
TRBV6-5,many,TRBJ2-1,TRBD2,TGTGCCAGCAGTCTGACTAGCGGGGGGGCCCTTGAGCAGTTCTTC,CASSLTSGGALEQFF
TRBV6-5,-,TRBJ1-1,TRBD1,TGTGCCAGCAGTTCTTACAGCACAGGGGGTCAGGTTGAAGCTTTCTTT,CASSSYSTGGQVEAFF
TRBV7-9,few,TRBJ2-1,-,TGTGCCAGCAGCTTAGCGAGGGTAGCGGTAAGCTCCTACAATGAGCAGTTCTTC,CASSLARVAVSSYNEQFF
TRBV7-9,many,TRBJ2-7,-,TGTGCCAGCAGCTTCCCCTCTAGGTCGGGAGTGAGTGAGCAGTACTTC,CASSFPSRSGVSEQYF
TRBV14,few,TRBJ2-1,TRBD1,TGTGCCAGCAGCTGGGGACAGGGCATGGACAATGAGCAGTTCTTC,CASSWGQGMDNEQFF